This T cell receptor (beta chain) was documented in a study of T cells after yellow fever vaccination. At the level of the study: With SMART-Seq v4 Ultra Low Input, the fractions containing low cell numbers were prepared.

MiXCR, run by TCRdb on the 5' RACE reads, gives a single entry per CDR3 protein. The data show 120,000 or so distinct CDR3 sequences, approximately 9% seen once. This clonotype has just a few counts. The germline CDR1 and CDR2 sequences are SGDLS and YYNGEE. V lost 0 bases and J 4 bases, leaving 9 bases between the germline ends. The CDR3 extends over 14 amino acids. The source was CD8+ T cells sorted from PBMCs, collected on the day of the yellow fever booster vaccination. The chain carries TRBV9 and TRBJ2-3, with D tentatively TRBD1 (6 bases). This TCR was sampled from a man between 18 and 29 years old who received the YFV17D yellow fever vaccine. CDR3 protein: CASSVEGEPDTQYF. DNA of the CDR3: TGTGCCAGCAGCGTAGAGGGGGAACCAGATACGCAGTATTTT. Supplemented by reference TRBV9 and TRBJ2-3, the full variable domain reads DSGVTQTPKHLITATGQRVTLRCSPRSGDLSVYWYQQSLDQGLQFLIQYYNGEERAKGNILERFSAQQFPDLHSELNLSSLELGDSALYFCASSVEGEPDTQYFGPGTRLTVL.